This TCR beta chain was recovered during a study of blood T cell repertoires in COVID-19. Study information: Sources were T cells, B-cell-depleted T cells, or PBMCs; the material itself was cDNA or gDNA.

Original data processing: How many nucleated cells were present was estimated from reference gene primer amplification. Clones were read by immunoSEQ multiplex PCR, and TCRdb kept only the in-frame ones, dropping some. V, J and clone size reflect that table, while D and trimming were determined from the DNA. The sample yields roughly 340,000 clones, about 90% seen once. Germline values: CDR1 MNHEY, CDR2 SMNVEV (reference sequence). V lost 5 bases to trimming and J lost 6 bases; unmatched junction nucleotides: 3. The CDR3 is 13 residues long. The chain carries TRBV27 and TRBJ1-2; 10 positions agree with TRBD1. The specimen sequenced was peripheral blood. The TCR sequence derives from a woman aged 18-30 years who had recovered from COVID-19. DNA of the CDR3: TGTGCCAGCAGTCAGACAGGGGGCCATGGCTACACCTTC. It yields the protein CASSQTGGHGYTF.